This TCR beta chain appears in the sequencing data of a study of T-cell memory formation after mild COVID-19. Notes on the study in general: The appearance of some responding clones in pre-infection memory suggested that cross-reactive memory joined. Clones shrinking between day 15 and 85 showed a balanced CD4/CD8 split, and those that grew later tilted toward CD4+. Second-wave clones with a day 37 peak had unconfirmed SARS-CoV-2 specificity.

After removal of 3 bases from V and 7 bases from J, the junction contained 2 bases not matched to a gene. The CDR3 is 13 residues long. Germline V lookup: CDR1 SGHTA, CDR2 FQGNSA. This clonotype was seen repeatedly, ten times or more. The antigen is unknown. 5'RACE with constant-segment primers yielded barcoded, UMI-tagged TCR alpha and TCR beta cDNA libraries. TCRdb itself ran the 5' RACE reads through MiXCR, one entry per CDR3 protein. The sample contains 95,000 to 120,000 distinct CDR3 sequences, about a sixth of which appear only once. This chain joins TRBV7-2 and TRBJ1-5; 8 bases agree with TRBD1. The sequence was obtained from a man between 18 and 35 years old who had mild COVID-19 (a few samples of this study predate the infection). Cell type and time point are not known. The source material was PBMCs or a T cell subset sorted from them (not recorded which). The CDR3 loop reads CASSLTGEQPQHF. In DNA form, the CDR3 reads TGTGCCAGCAGCTTGACAGGGGAACAGCCCCAGCATTTT.